This T cell receptor (beta chain) was retrieved from a study of neurological immune-mediated disorders. Study conclusions and caveats: The highest TCR clonal expansion occurred in HTLV-1-associated myelopathy; multiple sclerosis fell below healthy controls.

Synthesis of cDNA used 5'RACE (with 10-nucleotide random UMIs). Each CDR3 protein gets one entry after TCRdb re-called the 5' RACE reads with MiXCR. Here the sample spans about 59,000 distinct CDR3 sequences, 9.5% to 15% being singletons. A remark on this clonotype: Its antigen remains unidentified.

Trimming shortened V by 0 bases and J by 6 bases, and 7 bases separated the two germline ends. The CDR3 runs 13 residues. CDR1 is SGHRS and CDR2 is YFSETQ in the germline V gene. Specimen: PBMCs. This clonotype was sampled from a woman aged 55-69 years with HTLV-1-associated myelopathy (HAM/TSP). The V and J genes are TRBV5-1 and TRBJ2-1; D is unresolved. CDR3 sequence: CASSLDLSNEQFF. In DNA, the CDR3 is TGCGCCAGCAGCTTGGATTTGTCCAATGAGCAGTTCTTC.